This entry concerns a single T cell receptor beta chain. The data were obtained in a study of blood T cell repertoires in COVID-19. Study summary: Both acute and convalescent COVID-19 samples were obtained from the United States, Italy and Spain.

Under the authors' procedure: Quantification of nucleated cells was approximated via reference gene primer amplification. Libraries were prepared by immunoSEQ multiplex PCR; TCRdb keeps only in-frame clonotypes and omits some of them. D and trimming come from the DNA, and the V and J calls and clone size come from that table. Altogether 80,000 to 100,000 clones are present, about 95% being singletons, with the ten largest covering about 4.7%. CDR3 length: 14 amino acids. Germline V lookup: CDR1 SGDLS, CDR2 YYNGEE. V was cut by 4 bases and J by 8 bases, with 18 bases left in between. Sequences were obtained from peripheral blood. The clonotype comes from a human donor with active COVID-19. The donor label of this sample is uncertain. The V and J genes are TRBV9 and TRBJ1-2; D is uncertain. The CDR3 reads CASSMKDSAMGYTF. The CDR3, as DNA: TGTGCCAGCAGCATGAAGGACTCCGCTATGGGCTACACCTTC.